This is a list of T cell receptor beta chains from one sample in a study of blood T cell repertoires in COVID-19. The protocol was immunoSEQ multiplex PCR, while the TCRdb copy is restricted to in-frame clones and leaves out a portion. The sample contains approximately 230,000 clones, 86% of which appear only once. Sequencing used PBMCs or T cells enriched from blood (not recorded which). All receptors come from a middle-aged man who had recovered from COVID-19. Both conserved end residues are part of each CDR3. The D gene is left open where the match is weak. The size entry is marked missing in some rows and otherwise reads once, few, many or a size class.

d_gene,abundance,j_gene,v_gene,CDR3aa,CDR3nt
.,.,TRBJ1-1,TRBV10-2,CASSGQMNTEAFF,TGCGCCAGCAGCGGACAGATGAACACTGAAGCTTTCTTT
.,.,TRBJ1-6,TRBV7-2,CASSSGVNSPLHF,TGTGCCAGCAGCTCCGGAGTTAATTCACCCCTCCACTTT
TRBD1,.,TRBJ2-7,TRBV4-2,CASSQLWDREIHEQYF,TGTGCCAGCAGCCAACTGTGGGACAGGGAAATCCACGAGCAGTACTTC
.,once,TRBJ2-1,TRBV3-1/TRBV3-2,CASSQELRTGSNEQFF,TGTGCCAGCAGCCAAGAGCTTCGAACAGGGAGCAATGAGCAGTTCTTC
TRBD2,few,TRBJ2-1,TRBV5-1,CASSAGLAADEQFF,TGCGCCAGCAGCGCGGGACTAGCGGCAGATGAGCAGTTCTTC
TRBD2,.,TRBJ2-5,TRBV7-2,CASSYPRALAVINQETQYF,TGTGCCAGCAGTTACCCAAGGGCGCTAGCGGTTATTAATCAAGAGACCCAGTACTTC
TRBD2,.,TRBJ2-7,TRBV2,CASSDWREDYEQYF,TGTGCCAGCAGTGACTGGCGGGAGGACTACGAGCAGTACTTC
.,.,TRBJ2-5,TRBV5-4,CASSLEQGKEETQYF,TGTGCCAGCAGCTTGGAGCAGGGTAAAGAGGAGACCCAGTACTTC
.,.,TRBJ1-2,TRBV5-1,CASSLAEQPWGYTF,TGCGCCAGCAGCTTGGCCGAACAGCCCTGGGGCTACACCTTC
.,few,TRBJ1-3,TRBV29-1,CSVDPTGSGNTIYF,TGCAGCGTTGACCCCACAGGTTCGGGAAACACCATATATTTT
TRBD2,.,TRBJ2-3,TRBV7-3,CASSLELAGGADTQYF,TGTGCCAGCAGCTTAGAACTAGCGGGGGGCGCAGATACGCAGTATTTT
TRBD1,.,TRBJ2-7,TRBV2,CASKQWTGLNEQYF,TGTGCCAGCAAGCAGTGGACAGGGCTTAACGAGCAGTACTTC
TRBD1,.,TRBJ2-2,TRBV3-1/TRBV3-2,CASSQVPGQGAANTGELFF,TGTGCCAGCAGCCAAGTACCGGGACAGGGGGCCGCGAACACCGGGGAGCTGTTTTTT
TRBD2,.,TRBJ2-5,TRBV5-4,CASSSTSGQETQYF,TGTGCCAGCAGCTCGACTAGCGGCCAAGAGACCCAGTACTTC
.,.,TRBJ1-2,TRBV13,CASSLTGFYGYTF,TGTGCCAGCAGCTTAACCGGGTTCTATGGCTACACCTTC
TRBD1,.,TRBJ2-5,TRBV4-3,CASSRSLGRTGEETQYF,TGCGCCAGCAGCCGGTCCCTCGGGAGGACAGGGGAAGAGACCCAGTACTTC
TRBD1,.,TRBJ2-3,TRBV19,CASSMRTGRDTQYF,TGTGCCAGTAGTATGAGGACAGGGCGGGATACGCAGTATTTT
TRBD2,.,TRBJ2-7,TRBV11-3,CASSSSGRDYEQYF,TGTGCCAGCAGCTCCAGCGGGAGGGACTACGAGCAGTACTTC
TRBD2,.,TRBJ2-7,TRBV30,CAWSVLTSGYEQYF,TGTGCCTGGAGTGTACTGACTAGCGGCTACGAGCAGTACTTC
.,.,TRBJ2-3,TRBV4-3,CASSQEGEDTQYF,TGCGCCAGCAGCCAAGAAGGGGAAGATACGCAGTATTTT
TRBD1,.,TRBJ1-2,TRBV4-1,CASSQGQGGDYGYTF,TGCGCCAGCAGCCAAGGACAGGGCGGGGACTATGGCTACACCTTC
TRBD2,.,TRBJ2-7,TRBV7-9,CASSFGLAGSYEQYF,TGTGCCAGCAGCTTTGGACTAGCGGGGTCCTACGAGCAGTACTTC
.,.,TRBJ2-7,TRBV7-2,CASSLVGQLYEQYF,TGTGCCAGCAGCTTAGTGGGGCAGCTCTACGAGCAGTACTTC
TRBD1,.,TRBJ2-5,TRBV28,CASSLRQGGVETQYF,TGTGCCAGCAGTTTAAGACAGGGGGGCGTGGAGACCCAGTACTTC
.,.,TRBJ2-5,TRBV11-2,CASSLGQGSQYF,TGTGCCAGCAGCTTAGGGCAGGGCTCCCAGTACTTC
TRBD1,.,TRBJ1-2,TRBV28,CASNLGQGSGGYTF,TGTGCCAGCAACCTGGGACAGGGATCCGGTGGCTACACCTTC
TRBD1,.,TRBJ1-1,TRBV5-4,CASSPGGQGHTEAFF,TGTGCCAGCAGCCCGGGGGGACAGGGACACACTGAAGCTTTCTTT
.,.,TRBJ1-2,TRBV9,CASTLVDSRYGYTF,TGTGCCAGCACCTTGGTGGACAGTCGCTATGGCTACACCTTC
TRBD2,.,TRBJ2-5,TRBV28,CASSLLLGLVGQETQYF,TGTGCCAGCAGTTTATTACTGGGACTAGTGGGACAAGAGACCCAGTACTTC